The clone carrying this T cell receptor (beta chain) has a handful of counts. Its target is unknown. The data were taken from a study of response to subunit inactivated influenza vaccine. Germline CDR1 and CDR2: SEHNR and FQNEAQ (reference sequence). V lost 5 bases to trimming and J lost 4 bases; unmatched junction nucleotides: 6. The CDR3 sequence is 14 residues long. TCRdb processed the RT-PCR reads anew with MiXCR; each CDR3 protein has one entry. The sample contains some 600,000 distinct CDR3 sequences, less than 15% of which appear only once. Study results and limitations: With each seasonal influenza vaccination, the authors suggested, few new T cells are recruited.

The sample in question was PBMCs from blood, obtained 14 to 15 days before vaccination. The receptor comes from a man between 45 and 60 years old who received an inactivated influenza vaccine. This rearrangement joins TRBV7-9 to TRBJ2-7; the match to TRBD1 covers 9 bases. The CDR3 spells CASSRGGQGYEQYF. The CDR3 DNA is TGTGCCAGCAGCCGTGGGGGACAGGGATACGAGCAGTACTTC.